The 2 T cell receptor beta chains listed next were all sequenced from one sample in a study of cytotoxic CD8 clonotypes in ibrutinib-treated CLL. Clones were read by immunoSEQ multiplex PCR, and TCRdb kept only the in-frame ones, dropping some. The table shows about 60,000 clones, with 50% to 70% occurring only once. Sequencing was performed on PBMCs, taken after 24 months of ibrutinib treatment. The receptor set was obtained from a human donor with chronic lymphocytic leukemia.

V gene TRBV7-9 combines with J gene TRBJ2-5, with 13 bases aligning to TRBD2. CDR3 length: 16 amino acids. Germline V lookup: CDR1 SEHNR, CDR2 FQNEAQ (reference sequence). The trim removed 7 bases at V and 4 bases at J, leaving 9 bases unmatched. The CDR3 DNA reads TGTGCCAGCACCCCGGGACTAGCGGGGTCCGGAGAGACCCAGTACTTC. Translated, it gives CASTPGLAGSGETQYF.

The chain combines TRBV2 with TRBJ1-2; D remains ambiguous. V lost 2 bases, J lost 8 bases, and 24 bases lay in between. CDR3 length: 17 residues. Germline lookup yields CDR1 SNHLY and CDR2 FYNNEI. As DNA, the CDR3 is TGTGCCAGCAGTGAATCGAGGGCCAGCCTACCAGTATTCGGCTACACCTTC. Translation: CASSESRASLPVFGYTF.